This T cell receptor beta chain was profiled in a study of T cell responses to AZD1222 COVID-19 vaccine. Sequencing used immunoSEQ multiplex PCR; TCRdb keeps in-frame clones, though not all of them. The sample lists around 150,000 clones, 92% occurring once. Germline assignment: CDR1 MRHNA and CDR2 SNTAGT. V lost 3 bases to trimming and J lost 7 bases, with 16 bases between them. The CDR3 length is 16 residues. The sample holds one count of this clone. This specimen consisted of peripheral blood, obtained 28 days after the second AZD1222 dose. This TCR was recovered from an adult who received the AZD1222 COVID-19 vaccine. V and J are TRBV6-4 and TRBJ1-6, with a possible D match to TRBD1 (6 bases). In DNA, the CDR3 is TGTGCCAGCAGTGAGAACGGGGGGCGCGGGAATTCACCCCTCCACTTT. As protein: CASSENGGRGNSPLHF.